This TCR beta chain emerged from a study of shared clonotypes between healthy human individuals. Adults of Caucasian background living in Nashville, Tennessee made up all donors. Without sorting, samples used tens of millions of PBMCs for genomic DNA. Clones were read by immunoSEQ multiplex PCR, and TCRdb kept only the in-frame ones, dropping some. The repertoire has some 500,000 clones, 70% to 80% of them found once; the top ten carry approximately 12%. CDR1 and CDR2 (germline): MNHNS, SASEGT. This CDR3 is built from 14 residues. Between the trimmed V and J ends, which lost 0 bases and 4 bases, there was a span of 7 bases. Findings and caveats of the study: Clonotype sharing among donors, it was expected, would be affected by sequencing depth.

A single count supports this clone. What it binds is unknown. Sequenced input: PBMCs. V gene TRBV6-1 combines with J gene TRBJ2-1; D is ambiguous. This receptor was taken from a woman between 40 and 55 years old in good health. Some clones in this sample may be carry-over from other donors' samples. Written as DNA, the CDR3 is TGTGCCAGCAGTGAAGCGTCCAAGTACAATGAGCAGTTCTTC. It translates to CASSEASKYNEQFF.